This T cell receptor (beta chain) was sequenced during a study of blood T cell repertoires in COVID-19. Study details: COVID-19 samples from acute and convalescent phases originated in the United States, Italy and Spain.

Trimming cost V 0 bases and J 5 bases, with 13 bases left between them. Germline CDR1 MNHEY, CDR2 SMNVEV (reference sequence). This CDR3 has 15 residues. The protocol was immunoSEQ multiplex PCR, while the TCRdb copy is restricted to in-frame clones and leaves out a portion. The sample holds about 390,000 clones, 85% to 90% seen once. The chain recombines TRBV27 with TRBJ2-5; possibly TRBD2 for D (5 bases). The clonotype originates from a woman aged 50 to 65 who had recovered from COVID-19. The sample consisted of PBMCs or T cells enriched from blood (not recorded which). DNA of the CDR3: TGTGCCAGCAGTTTATCGAAACTAGGTTATGAGACCCAGTACTTC. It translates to CASSLSKLGYETQYF.